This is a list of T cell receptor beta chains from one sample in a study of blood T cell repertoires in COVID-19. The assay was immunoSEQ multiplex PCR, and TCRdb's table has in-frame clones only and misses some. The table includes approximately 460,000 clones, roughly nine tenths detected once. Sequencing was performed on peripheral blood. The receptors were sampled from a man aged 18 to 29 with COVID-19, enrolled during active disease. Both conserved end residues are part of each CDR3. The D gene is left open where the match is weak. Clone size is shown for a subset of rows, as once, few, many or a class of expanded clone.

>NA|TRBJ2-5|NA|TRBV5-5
TGTGCCAGCAGCTTTATCCCAGACTCGACCCAGTACTTC
CASSFIPDSTQYF
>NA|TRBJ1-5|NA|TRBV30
TGTGCCTGGAGTGCCCACAGGTTTAGCAATCAGCCCCAGCATTTT
CAWSAHRFSNQPQHF
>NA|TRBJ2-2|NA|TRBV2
TGTGCCAGCAGGGATACAGGGAGAACCACCGGGGAGCTGTTTTTT
CASRDTGRTTGELFF
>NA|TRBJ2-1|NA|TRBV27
TGTGCCAGCAGTTTATCGAGGCAGTCGGATGAGCAGTTCTTC
CASSLSRQSDEQFF
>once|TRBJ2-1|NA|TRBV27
TGTGCCAGCAGTCAGACTACGTACAATGAGCAGTTCTTC
CASSQTTYNEQFF
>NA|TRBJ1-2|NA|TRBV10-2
TGCGCCAGCAGTGAGAGGGGGGGCCGTCGGGGCTACACCTTC
CASSERGGRRGYTF
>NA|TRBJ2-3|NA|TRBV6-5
TGTGCCAGTCGGTGGTCCCTCCCAGATACGCAGTATTTT
CASRWSLPDTQYF
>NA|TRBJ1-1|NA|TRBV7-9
TGTGCCAGCAGCTTAGGCCAGGGGACTGAAGCTTTCTTT
CASSLGQGTEAFF
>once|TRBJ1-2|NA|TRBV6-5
TGTGCCAGCAGTTACGAGGGAAACTATGGCTACACCTTC
CASSYEGNYGYTF
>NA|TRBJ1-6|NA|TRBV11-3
TGTGCCAGCAGCGCCCGAATCGGGGTTAATTCACCCCTCCACTTT
CASSARIGVNSPLHF
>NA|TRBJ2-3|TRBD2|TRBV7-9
TGTGCCAGCAGCGCCCTTGCGGGGGGATCAGATACGCAGTATTTT
CASSALAGGSDTQYF
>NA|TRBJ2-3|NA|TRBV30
TGTGCCTGGAGTGTCGGGACACTTAGCACAGATACGCAGTATTTT
CAWSVGTLSTDTQYF
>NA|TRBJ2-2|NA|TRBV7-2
TGTGCCAGCAGCTTAGTGACAAACACCGGGGAGCTGTTTTTT
CASSLVTNTGELFF
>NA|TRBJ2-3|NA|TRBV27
TGTGCCAGCAGTTTAAGGGGAGATACGCAGTATTTT
CASSLRGDTQYF
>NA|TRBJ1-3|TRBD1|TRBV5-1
TGCGCCAGCAGCCCCACCTTTGTGAGGGGACAGGGAAACACCATATATTTT
CASSPTFVRGQGNTIYF
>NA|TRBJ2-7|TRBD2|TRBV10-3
TGTGCCATCAGTGAGTGGGTAGAGCGCGGGGGGAGGTCCTACGAGCAGTACTTC
CAISEWVERGGRSYEQYF
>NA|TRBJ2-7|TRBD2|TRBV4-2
TGTGCCAGCAGCCAGAAGTATTCCCAGGGAGGGATCGAGCAGTACTTC
CASSQKYSQGGIEQYF
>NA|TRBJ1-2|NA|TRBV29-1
TGCAGCGTTGACAGGGCGCACAGACTGGGTGCCTACACCTTC
CSVDRAHRLGAYTF
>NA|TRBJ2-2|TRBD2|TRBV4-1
TGCGCCAGCAGCCTAATGACTAGCGGTAACACCGGGGAGCTGTTTTTT
CASSLMTSGNTGELFF
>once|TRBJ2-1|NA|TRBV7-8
TGTGCCAGCAGCTTAGAGGGCGGGACCTCCTACAATGAGCAGTTCTTC
CASSLEGGTSYNEQFF
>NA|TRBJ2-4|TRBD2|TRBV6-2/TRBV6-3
TGTGCCAGCAGCACCCGACTAGCGGGAGCTCTGCTGATGAAAAACATTCAGTACTTC
CASSTRLAGALLMKNIQYF
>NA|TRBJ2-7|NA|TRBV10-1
TGCGCCAGCAAGACTGCAACCTACGAGCAGTACTTC
CASKTATYEQYF
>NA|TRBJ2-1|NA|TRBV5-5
TGTGCCAGCAGCGAGGACTGGAATGAGCAGTTCTTC
CASSEDWNEQFF
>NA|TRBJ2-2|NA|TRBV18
TGTGCCAGCTCTACGCGACGTGGCGGAGAACACCGGGAGCTGTTTTTT
CASSTRRGGEHRELFF
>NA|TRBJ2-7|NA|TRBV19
TGTGCCAGTAGTATATCTTCAGGACTCTCCTACGAGCAGTACTTC
CASSISSGLSYEQYF
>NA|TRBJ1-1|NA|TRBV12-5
TGTGCTAGTGCTTATAGGAGCGGCACTGAAGCTTTCTTT
CASAYRSGTEAFF
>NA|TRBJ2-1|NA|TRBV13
TGTGCCAGCAGCTTACAAGGGAGGTACAATGAGCAGTTCTTC
CASSLQGRYNEQFF
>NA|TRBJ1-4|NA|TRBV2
TGTGCCAGCAGGAGGGAAAGCGAAAAACTGTTTTTT
CASRRESEKLFF
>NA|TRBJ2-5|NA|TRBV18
TGTGCCAGCTCACCATATGAGGAGACCCAGTACTTC
CASSPYEETQYF
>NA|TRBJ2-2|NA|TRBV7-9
TGTGCCAGCAGCCGTTTTGTAACCGGGGAGCTGTTTTTT
CASSRFVTGELFF
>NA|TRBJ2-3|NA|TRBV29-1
TGCAGCGGGGGGGGCAGGGTCACAGATACGCAGTATTTT
CSGGGRVTDTQYF
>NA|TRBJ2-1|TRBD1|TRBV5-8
TGTGCCAGCAGCTTGGACAGGGGTCTCAATGAGCAGTTCTTC
CASSLDRGLNEQFF
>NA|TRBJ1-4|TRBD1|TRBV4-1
TGCGCCAGCACCAACAGGGGGGTCTTTGGGGAAAAACTGTTTTTT
CASTNRGVFGEKLFF
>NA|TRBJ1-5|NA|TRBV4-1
TGCGCCAGCACCCAGGGAGCCAATAGCAATCAGCCCCAGCATTTT
CASTQGANSNQPQHF
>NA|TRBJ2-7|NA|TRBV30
TGTGCCTGGACCCAGGGGTCCGCCTACGAGCAGTACTTC
CAWTQGSAYEQYF
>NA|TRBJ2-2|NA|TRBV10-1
TGCGCCAGCAGTGTTAACAGATTCACCGGGGAGCTGTTTTTT
CASSVNRFTGELFF
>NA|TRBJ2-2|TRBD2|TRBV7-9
TGTGCCAGCAGCTTAGAAGGACTAGCGGGAACCACCGGGGAGCTGTTTTTT
CASSLEGLAGTTGELFF
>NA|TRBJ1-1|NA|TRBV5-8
TGTGCCAGCAGCTTCAAAGCTTTCTTT
CASSFKAFF
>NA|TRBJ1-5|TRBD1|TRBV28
TGTGCCAGCAGTTTAAGGGCAGGGGGTAATCAGCCCCAGCATTTT
CASSLRAGGNQPQHF
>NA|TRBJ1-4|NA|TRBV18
TGTGCCAGCTCACCGGGGGGGTTAAATGAAAAACTGTTTTTT
CASSPGGLNEKLFF
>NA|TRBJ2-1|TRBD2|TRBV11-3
TGTGCCAGCAGCGAAAGGACTAGCGGGAGGGGTGGTGAGCAGTTCTTC
CASSERTSGRGGEQFF
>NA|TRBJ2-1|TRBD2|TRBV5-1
TGCGCCAGCAGCCTTAGCGGGAGTAACAATGAGCAGTTCTTC
CASSLSGSNNEQFF
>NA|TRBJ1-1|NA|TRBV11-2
TGTGCCAGCAGCCCCTACCGGGACACAGAAGTAATCACTGAAGCTTTCTTT
CASSPYRDTEVITEAFF
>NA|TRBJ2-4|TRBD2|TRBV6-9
TGTGCCAGCAGTTATTCGAGGCGGGAGCTAGCCAAAAACATTCAGTACTTC
CASSYSRRELAKNIQYF
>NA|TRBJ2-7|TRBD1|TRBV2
TGTGCCAGCAGTGTGGGGACAGTGCACTACGAGCAGTACTTC
CASSVGTVHYEQYF
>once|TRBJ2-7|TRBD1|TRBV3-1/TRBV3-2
TGTGCCAGCAGCCGTACAGGGGGAAAATACGAGCAGTACTTC
CASSRTGGKYEQYF
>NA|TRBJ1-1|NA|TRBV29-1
TGCAGCGTTTTGACATTAGGGGGTGAAGCTTTCTTT
CSVLTLGGEAFF
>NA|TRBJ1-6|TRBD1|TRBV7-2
TGTGCCAGCAGCATCCTCGGGACAGGCAATTCACCCCTCCACTTT
CASSILGTGNSPLHF
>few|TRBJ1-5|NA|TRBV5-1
TGCGCCAGCAGCTTGGGGAGTGCGGGAAGCAATCAGCCCCAGCATTTT
CASSLGSAGSNQPQHF
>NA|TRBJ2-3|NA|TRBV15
TGTGCCACCAGCAGAGATTGGACTCTCAGCACAGATACGCAGTATTTT
CATSRDWTLSTDTQYF
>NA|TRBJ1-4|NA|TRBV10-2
TGCGCCAGCCGGAGGGCAGCAACTAATGAAAAACTGTTTTTT
CASRRAATNEKLFF
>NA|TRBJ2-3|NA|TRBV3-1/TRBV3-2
TGTGCCAGCAGCTACCCGCGGCGGCCAGATACGCAGTATTTT
CASSYPRRPDTQYF
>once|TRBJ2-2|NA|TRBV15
TGTGCCACCAGCAGAGATATAAGGGGGGGCAACACCGGGGAGCTGTTTTTT
CATSRDIRGGNTGELFF
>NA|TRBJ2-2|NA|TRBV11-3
TGTGCCAGCAGCGACAGGAAGAACACCGGGGAGCTGTTTTTT
CASSDRKNTGELFF
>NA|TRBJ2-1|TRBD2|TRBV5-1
TGCGCCAGCAGCACTGGGACTAGCGGAGAGCAGTTCTTC
CASSTGTSGEQFF
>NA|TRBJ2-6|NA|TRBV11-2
TGTGCCAGCAGCTTGGGGGGGCCTGGGGCCAACGTCCTGACTTTC
CASSLGGPGANVLTF
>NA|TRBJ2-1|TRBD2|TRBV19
TGTGCCAGTAGTATTGTCGTTGGGACTAGCGGGTGGAGCTCCTACAATGAGCAGTTCTTC
CASSIVVGTSGWSSYNEQFF
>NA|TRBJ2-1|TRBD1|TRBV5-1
TGCGCCAGCAGCTTCACAGGGGACAATGAGCAGTTCTTC
CASSFTGDNEQFF
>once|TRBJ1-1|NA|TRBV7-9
TGTGCCAGCAGCCTAGCAGGGGCACCTGAAGCTTTCTTT
CASSLAGAPEAFF